This TCR beta chain stems from a study of T cell responses to AZD1222 COVID-19 vaccine. Study details: Analysis merged second doses at about 4 or about 12 weeks. Whole-study results and caveats: Of the AZD1222 recipients, only 5 to 7 were seropositive at baseline.

Note on this clone: Its antigen is not known.

The V segment lost 1 base and the J segment 8 bases; nucleotides outside the gene matches: 3. Germline CDR1 GTSNPN, CDR2 SVGIG (reference sequence). The CDR3 is made up of 12 amino acids. Here immunoSEQ multiplex PCR was the method, and the copy in TCRdb shows in-frame clones only, minus some. The data contain about 100,000 clones, 86% of them singletons. The receptor was derived from an adult in good health. V is TRBV30 and J is TRBJ1-1; 8 nucleotides line up with TRBD1. The sequenced sample was peripheral blood, obtained on day 0 of AZD1222 vaccination. The CDR3, as DNA: TGTGCCTGGAGTGGACAGGGGATAGAAGCTTTCTTT. This gives the protein CAWSGQGIEAFF.